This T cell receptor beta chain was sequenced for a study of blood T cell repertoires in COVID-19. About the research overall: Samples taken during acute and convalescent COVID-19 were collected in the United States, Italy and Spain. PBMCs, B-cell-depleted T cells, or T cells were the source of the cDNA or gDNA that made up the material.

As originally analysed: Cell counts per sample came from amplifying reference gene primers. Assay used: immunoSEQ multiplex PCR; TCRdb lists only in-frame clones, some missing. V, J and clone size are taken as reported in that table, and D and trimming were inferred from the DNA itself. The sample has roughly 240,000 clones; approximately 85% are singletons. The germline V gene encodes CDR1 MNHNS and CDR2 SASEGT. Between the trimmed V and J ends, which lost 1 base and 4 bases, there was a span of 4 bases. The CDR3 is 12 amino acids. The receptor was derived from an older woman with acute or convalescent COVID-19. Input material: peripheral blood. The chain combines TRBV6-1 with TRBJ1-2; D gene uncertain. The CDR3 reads CASSEGLYGYTF. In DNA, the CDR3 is TGTGCCAGCAGTGAAGGTCTCTATGGCTACACCTTC.